This is a list of T cell receptor beta chains from one sample in a study of cytotoxic CD8 clonotypes in ibrutinib-treated CLL. Sequencing used immunoSEQ multiplex PCR; TCRdb keeps in-frame clones, though not all of them. This table holds 150,000 or so clones, 60% to 85% found once. This sample comprised PBMCs, obtained after 24 months of ibrutinib treatment. These receptors were collected from a human donor with chronic lymphocytic leukemia. Both conserved end residues are part of each CDR3. A D gene is named only where the DNA matches it firmly. The listing skips clone size in some rows; elsewhere it reads once, few, many or a size class.

cdr3_length j_call d_call clone_size v_call cdr3_nt cdr3_aa
12 TRBJ2-7 - - TRBV28 TGTGCCAGCAGTTTATACCCCTACGAGCAGTACTTC CASSLYPYEQYF
14 TRBJ1-3 TRBD1 few TRBV27 TGTGCCAGCAGTCCCGGGACAGTAGGAAACACCATATATTTT CASSPGTVGNTIYF
13 TRBJ2-3 - once TRBV6-4 TGTGCCAGCAGTGACTCGAGGACCGGGCCGCAGTATTTT CASSDSRTGPQYF
15 TRBJ2-5 - once TRBV6-6 TGTGCCAGCAGTTACCTCGAGGCGGGTGGAGAGACCCAGTACTTC CASSYLEAGGETQYF
14 TRBJ2-1 - once TRBV7-9 TGTGCCAGCAGCCCGGGACTCCTTGAGGGGGAGCAGTTCTTC CASSPGLLEGEQFF
12 TRBJ2-5 - many TRBV28 TGTGCCAGCAGTTTAGGATCGGGAACCCAGTACTTC CASSLGSGTQYF
16 TRBJ1-3 - - TRBV15 TGTGCCACCAGCCACCCGCCTTTCGGGACTGGAAACACCATATATTTT CATSHPPFGTGNTIYF
13 TRBJ2-2 - - TRBV9 TGTGCCAGCAGACCCATGGGGACCGGGGAGCTGTTTTTT CASRPMGTGELFF
14 TRBJ2-7 - - TRBV6-5 TGTGCCAGCAGTTACTCGAATGGGGGCAGGGAGCAGTACTTC CASSYSNGGREQYF
15 TRBJ2-1 TRBD2 - TRBV4-3 TGCGCCAGCAGCCCACTAGCGGGGGGGCCGGGGGAGCAGTTCTTC CASSPLAGGPGEQFF
14 TRBJ2-1 TRBD2 few TRBV2 TGTGCCAGCGGTGTTGCGGGGGACTACAATGAGCAGTTCTTC CASGVAGDYNEQFF
16 TRBJ2-7 - - TRBV5-1 TGCGCCAGCAGCTTGGGGCTAGCGGAAGAGGGGGGCGAGCAGTACTTC CASSLGLAEEGGEQYF
15 TRBJ2-3 TRBD1 - TRBV7-2 TGTGCCAGCAGCCCTAGGGGACAGAATCCAGATACGCAGTATTTT CASSPRGQNPDTQYF
13 TRBJ2-7 TRBD1 - TRBV18 TGTGCCAGCTCCCAAGGGACAGACTACGAGCAGTACTTC CASSQGTDYEQYF
14 TRBJ1-2 - - TRBV27 TGTGCCAGCAGTAAGAGGACAGAGAACTATGGCTACACCTTC CASSKRTENYGYTF
15 TRBJ2-7 TRBD1 once TRBV10-3 TGTGCCATCAGTGAGCTAGGACAGGGAGCCTACGAGCAGTACTTC CAISELGQGAYEQYF
10 TRBJ2-7 - - TRBV20-1 TGCAGTGCTAGGGGGTACGAGCAGTACTTC CSARGYEQYF
13 TRBJ1-1 TRBD1 - TRBV7-3 TGTGCCAGCAGCCCCGGCCCCCGGACAGGGTGTTTCTTT CASSPGPRTGCFF
11 TRBJ1-2 - - TRBV30 TGTGCCTGGAGTGTAGGTGGTGGCTACACCTTC CAWSVGGGYTF
14 TRBJ1-1 - few TRBV9 TGTGCCAGCAGCGTCACCCCCGGCGGAACTGAAGCTTTCTTT CASSVTPGGTEAFF
15 TRBJ2-7 - - TRBV5-1 TGCGCCAGCAGCTTGGCCAACCCCAGGACGGGCCCGGGGTACTTC CASSLANPRTGPGYF
13 TRBJ1-5 - few TRBV30 TGTGCCTGGAGTGAGGCGTCCTTTAGCACCCAGCATTTT CAWSEASFSTQHF
16 TRBJ2-1 - - TRBV18 TGTGCCAGCTCACCCGACTCAAGCCCATACTACAATGAGCAGTTCTTC CASSPDSSPYYNEQFF
13 TRBJ1-2 TRBD1 - TRBV28 TGTGCCAGCAGCCCCGGACAGGTCTTAGGCTACACCTTC CASSPGQVLGYTF
19 TRBJ2-3 - - TRBV29-1 TGCAGCGTTGCGAGGGGCCTATTGGCTAGCGCGTCAGTCCCAGATACGCAGTATTTT CSVARGLLASASVPDTQYF
13 TRBJ2-5 - few TRBV5-1 TGCGCCACCGCAACAGGAGGGGGGGAGACCCAGTACTTC CATATGGGETQYF
13 TRBJ2-5 - - TRBV6-5 TGTGCCAGCAGTTACGTGTCGGGGGAGACCCAGTACTTC CASSYVSGETQYF
14 TRBJ1-2 - many TRBV18 TGTGCCAGCTCACCACCGGCAGACTCATATGGCTACACCTTC CASSPPADSYGYTF
15 TRBJ1-6 - few TRBV9 TGTGCCAGCAGCGTAGGGACACCCGGCGGTTCACCCCTCCACTTT CASSVGTPGGSPLHF
13 TRBJ1-3 - - TRBV29-1 TGCAGCGTTGGACAGAGCTCTGGAAACACCATATATTTT CSVGQSSGNTIYF
14 TRBJ2-7 - - TRBV27 TGTGCCAGCAGTCAGGGACGATCCACCTACGAGCAGTACTTC CASSQGRSTYEQYF
12 TRBJ2-5 - - TRBV6-6 TGTGCCAGCAGTTACGGGTGGGAGACCCAGTACTTC CASSYGWETQYF
13 TRBJ1-2 - - TRBV28 TGTGCCAGCAGTTTAGGGTGGAGCTATGGCTACACCTTC CASSLGWSYGYTF
15 TRBJ2-3 - - TRBV12-5 TGTGCTAGTGGTTTGGGGCCGCCCCGCACAGATACGCAGTATTTT CASGLGPPRTDTQYF
12 TRBJ2-3 - few TRBV7-8 TGTGCCAGCAGCTTATTTCCAGATACGCAGTATTTT CASSLFPDTQYF
13 TRBJ2-3 - - TRBV9 TGTGCCAGCAGCCCGACCATGGGGGATACGCAGTATTTT CASSPTMGDTQYF
15 TRBJ2-1 TRBD2 many TRBV18 TGTGCCAGCTCACGAGGGACTAGCGGGTACAATGAGCAGTTCTTC CASSRGTSGYNEQFF
12 TRBJ1-2 - - TRBV28 TGTGCCAGCAGCCCCCGGATGGAGGGCTACACCTTC CASSPRMEGYTF
17 TRBJ1-1 - - TRBV23-1 TGCGCCAGCAGTCAGGCCAGGGAAGGTCCGGGGAACACTGAAGCTTTCTTT CASSQAREGPGNTEAFF
16 TRBJ2-3 TRBD2 once TRBV27 TGTGCCAGCAGTTTATCGCTAGCGGGGGGCCTGGATACGCAGTATTTT CASSLSLAGGLDTQYF
14 TRBJ2-1 - - TRBV7-3 TGTGCCAGCAGCCCAACCACAGTCTCGGGGGAGCAGTTCTTC CASSPTTVSGEQFF
15 TRBJ2-1 TRBD2 - TRBV2 TGTGCCAGCAGCCCCAGGACTAGCGACAACAATGAGCAGTTCTTC CASSPRTSDNNEQFF
16 TRBJ1-4 - - TRBV28 TGTGCCAGCAGTCCCTGGGGGCGGACAGATAATGAAAAACTGTTTTTT CASSPWGRTDNEKLFF
17 TRBJ2-5 - - TRBV7-3 TGTGCCAGCAGCTTAACAGGCCCCGGACAGACCCAAGAGACCCAGTACTTC CASSLTGPGQTQETQYF
13 TRBJ1-4 - - TRBV11-3 TGTGCCAGCAGCTTAGTCCGCGGGGAAAAACTGTTTTTT CASSLVRGEKLFF
12 TRBJ2-1 - once TRBV7-9 TGTGCCAGCAGCCTCCCACGGGGACGACGGTTCTTC CASSLPRGRRFF
15 TRBJ2-6 - - TRBV19 TGTGCCAGTAGGAATCCAGGGGTCGGGGCCAACGTCCTGACTTTC CASRNPGVGANVLTF
15 TRBJ2-2 - - TRBV5-1 TGCGCCAGCAGCTTGGCGGGAGTAGACACCGGGGAGCTGTTTTTT CASSLAGVDTGELFF
12 TRBJ1-2 - - TRBV29-1 TGCAGCGTTGTGACCGGGGGAGGGGGCTACACCTTC CSVVTGGGGYTF
16 TRBJ2-7 TRBD2 many TRBV4-3 TGCGCCAGCAGCCAAGATGTCGGAGCGGGAGGGTTTGAGCAGTACTTC CASSQDVGAGGFEQYF
14 TRBJ2-2 - many TRBV2 TGTGCCAGCAGTGGCCGGGATTTCACCGGGGAGCTGTTTTTT CASSGRDFTGELFF